The 5 T cell receptor beta chains listed next were all sequenced from one sample in a study of early T cells in non-severe SARS-CoV-2 infection. TCRdb re-called the 5' RACE reads through MiXCR, storing one row per CDR3 protein. This table has about 40,000 distinct CDR3 sequences, almost 5.5% appearing once. Sequences were derived from whole blood, sampled at baseline. Every receptor here comes from an adult who was a healthcare worker with PCR-confirmed SARS-CoV-2 infection or an uninfected control (not recorded which).

V and J are TRBV20-1 and TRBJ2-5; 7 positions match TRBD2. The CDR3 has 12 residues. CDR1 and CDR2 from the germline V gene are DFQATT and SNEGSKA (reference sequence). Trimming took 3 bases from V and 4 from J; bases not matched to a gene: 2. The CDR3 region is CSASGGVETQYF. The CDR3 DNA sequence: TGCAGTGCTAGTGGGGGGGTAGAGACCCAGTACTTC.

This clonotype was seen ten or more times. The chain carries TRBV7-2 and TRBJ1-5; the D gene is possibly TRBD1 (5 bases). CDR1 is SGHTA, CDR2 FQGNSA, per germline. This CDR3 is 15 amino acids long. The V gene lost 0 bases and the J gene lost 6 bases, with 12 bases spanning the gap. The CDR3 nucleotides are TGTGCCAGCAGCTTAGCGCACGGGGCAAGTCAGCCCCAGCATTTT. This gives the protein CASSLAHGASQPQHF.

The CDR3 DNA reads as TGTGCCAGCAGTTTTAGGGGGCCCTACGAGCAGTACTTC. Translated, it gives CASSFRGPYEQYF. V gene TRBV27 combines with J gene TRBJ2-7; 7 positions agree with TRBD1. The CDR3 runs 13 residues. The trim removed 3 bases at V and 2 bases at J, leaving 1 base unmatched. Germline V gene lookup returns CDR1 MNHEY and CDR2 SMNVEV (reference sequence).

This clonotype was seen only a few times. V usage is TRBV6-2 or TRBV6-3 and J usage is TRBJ2-3, with 9 nucleotides matching TRBD2. CDR3 length equals 14 residues. With V trimmed by 7 bases and J by 5 bases, 7 bases remained unmatched. Germline CDR1 is MNHEY and CDR2 is SVGEGT. The CDR3 bases are TGTGCCAGCAATTTAGCGGGAGTGATAGATACGCAGTATTTT. It codes for CASNLAGVIDTQYF.

The rearrangement joins TRBV7-9 to TRBJ2-2; 8 bases fit TRBD1. The CDR3 runs 14 residues. Per germline, CDR1 SEHNR and CDR2 FQNEAQ (reference sequence). V lost 2 bases and J lost 6; bases outside the gene matches: 2. CDR3 protein: CASSLLRGPGELFF. The CDR3 DNA follows: TGTGCCAGCAGCTTACTCAGGGGGCCCGGGGAGCTGTTTTTT.